This record concerns one TCR beta chain sequence. Its antigen is not yet known. No quality values exist for individual bases; no much larger clone is one base distant. This record belongs to a study of immune evolution from preneoplasia to lung adenocarcinoma (dated by TCRdb to the early 2020s). For the study in its entirety: The study profiled immune contexture across lung adenocarcinoma precursors and invasive adenocarcinoma using immune gene expression, TCR sequencing and multiplex immunofluorescence. The overall cohort comprised just under 55 patients with pulmonary nodules who underwent surgical resection. TCR sequencing data came from approximately 46 patients. POLYSOLVER was used to infer class I HLA alleles from exome data, and LOHHLA was used to detect allele-specific HLA loss. Sample size was determined by specimen availability and not by a prior power calculation. Whole exome sequencing and methylation data from the same cohort of nodules were integrated with the immune data. Resected precursor lesions (AAH, AIS, MIA) and invasive adenocarcinomas were compared with paired morphologically normal lung tissue. According to the study, 95 to 120 samples went through TCR sequencing.

The CDR3 measures 17 amino acids from cysteine to phenylalanine. The entry retains the CDR3 DNA only, 51 bases that are in frame from base 1. CDR1 GTSNPN and CDR2 SVGIG were looked up in the germline V gene (reference sequence). V drops 0 bases and J drops 0 bases, leaving 17 bases in between. Patients underwent resection in Japan or China between about 2014 and 2017. Two lung cancer pathologists independently confirmed the histologic diagnosis of each case on H&E slides. DNA was isolated from FFPE tissue using the AllPrep DNA/RNA FFPE Kit. Study-wide findings and limitations: Top T cell clone frequencies were highest in normal lung and appeared to decrease progressively from AAH through AIS, MIA and invasive adenocarcinoma. Because all patients were from Japan and China, applicability to Western populations was uncertain. Normal lung showed the highest clonality, whereas later-stage lesions appeared to have higher T cell density and diversity but lower clonality. The findings reflected association rather than direct causation, and larger cohorts with long-term follow-up and longitudinal biopsies were considered necessary.

The immunoSEQ hsTCRbeta Kit was used to sequence TCR beta CDR3 regions from DNA. Turning to the authors' computational methods: The ImmunoSEQ Analyzer was used to analyse the TCR sequencing data. T cell clonality was defined as 1 minus Pielou's evenness computed on productive rearrangements. The inverse Simpson index, applied to productive templates, was used to measure T cell diversity. T cell density was expressed as TCR beta template counts normalized to usable DNA, with usable DNA estimated by amplifying and sequencing housekeeping genes. Two-sided Kruskal-Wallis tests were used to compare TCR metrics between histologic stages. TCRdb took this table from immuneACCESS and kept in-frame rearrangements with V and J called. Such tables lack part of the clones; where checked against another copy, unresolved V genes explain under half of the gap, and the rest is unexplained. The V and J calls and clone size were taken over from that table, and D and trimming were inferred from the DNA. Recorded for this sample are about 7,200 clones; 79% of them occurred a single time. The ten most abundant clones make up 15% to 20% of the sample.

Specimen: FFPE adjacent normal lung tissue. Recombination connected TRBV30 to TRBJ1-1; a confident D gene designation cannot be given. The TCR originated in a person aged 65 to 85 with lung adenocarcinoma. The CDR3 region: CAWSVWAGPFMNTEAFF. The nucleotide sequence is TGTGCCTGGAGTGTCTGGGCAGGCCCATTCATGAACACTGAAGCTTTCTTT.